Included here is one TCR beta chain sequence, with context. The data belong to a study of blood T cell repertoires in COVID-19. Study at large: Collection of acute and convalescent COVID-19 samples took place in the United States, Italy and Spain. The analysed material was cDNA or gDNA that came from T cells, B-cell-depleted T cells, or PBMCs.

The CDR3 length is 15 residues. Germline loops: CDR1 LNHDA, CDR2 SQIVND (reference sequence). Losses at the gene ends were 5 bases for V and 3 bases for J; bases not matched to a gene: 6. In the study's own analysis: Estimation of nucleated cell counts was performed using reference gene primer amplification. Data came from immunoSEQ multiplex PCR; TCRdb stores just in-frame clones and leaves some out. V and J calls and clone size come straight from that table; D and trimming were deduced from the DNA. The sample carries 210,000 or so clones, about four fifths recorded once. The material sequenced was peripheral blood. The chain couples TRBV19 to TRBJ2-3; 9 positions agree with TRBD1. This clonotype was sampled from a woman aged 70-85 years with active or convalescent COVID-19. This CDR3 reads CASSAGQGRTDTQYF. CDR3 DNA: TGTGCCAGTAGTGCCGGACAGGGGCGGACAGATACGCAGTATTTT.